A single sample gave rise to the 23 T cell receptor beta chains below, sequenced in a study of OX40 agonist ivuxolimab in advanced cancers. The repertoire was sequenced with immunoSEQ multiplex PCR; TCRdb's copy has only in-frame clones and lacks some. The sample includes 100,000 or so clones, about nine tenths of them seen just once. Sequenced material: CD4+ or CD8+ T cells sorted from blood, taken in a trial of the OX40 agonist ivuxolimab. The receptors come from an adult with an advanced solid tumor such as melanoma, head and neck, liver or kidney cancer.

This rearrangement joins TRBV5-1 to TRBJ2-2; 13 nucleotides match TRBD2. Germline V gene sequence: CDR1 SGHRS, CDR2 YFSETQ. There are 16 residues in the CDR3. After removal of 0 bases from V and 5 bases from J, the junction contained 1 base not matched to a gene. The DNA of the CDR3 is TGCGCCAGCAGCTTGGGGGGACTAGCGGGGACCGGGGAGCTGTTTTTT. This sequence encodes CASSLGGLAGTGELFF. The full variable domain, rest sourced from reference TRBV5-1 and TRBJ2-2, is KAGVTQTPRYLIKTRGQQVTLSCSPISGHRSVSWYQQTPGQGLQFLFEYFSETQRNKGNFPGRFSGRQFSNSRSEMNVSTLELGDSALYLCASSLGGLAGTGELFFGEGSRLTVL.

This clone was seen once. CDR3 loop: CASSQEARGPYGYTF. In nucleotides, the CDR3 is TGCGCCAGCAGCCAAGAGGCGAGGGGGCCCTATGGCTACACCTTC. The J gene is TRBJ1-2, the V gene TRBV4-3; 7 positions agree with TRBD1. This CDR3 region has 15 residues. Unmatched junction bases numbered 5, after V lost 0 bases and J lost 4 bases. Germline CDR1 and CDR2: LGHNA and YSLEER.

The chain combines TRBV7-9 with TRBJ2-1; 7 nucleotides line up with TRBD2. The CDR3 covers 14 residues. V lost 2 bases to trimming and J lost 5 bases; unmatched junction nucleotides: 3. Germline CDR1 is SEHNR and CDR2 is FQNEAQ (reference sequence). The CDR3 region has the DNA TGTGCCAGCAGCTTAACAGCGGGAAACAATGAGCAGTTCTTC. It encodes CASSLTAGNNEQFF.

The rearrangement uses TRBV7-2 and TRBJ1-1, with TRBD1 as a possible D gene (5 bases). Looked up from germline, CDR1 is SGHTA and CDR2 is FQGNSA. The germline V and J ends were trimmed by 4 bases and 5 bases, with 11 bases remaining between them. CDR3 length: 13 amino acids. The CDR3 loop reads CASSSSRVTEAFF. In DNA form, the CDR3 reads TGTGCCAGCAGCTCTAGCAGGGTGACTGAAGCTTTCTTT.

The rearrangement links TRBV18 to TRBJ1-4; TRBD1 is a possible D gene (5 bases). The germline CDR1 and CDR2 sequences are KGHSH and LQKENI. This CDR3 is 15 amino acids long. V shed 3 bases and J shed 7 bases, with 15 bases lying between them. Here the CDR3 reads CASSPGTGVIEKLFF. The CDR3 nucleotides read TGTGCCAGCTCACCGGGGACCGGAGTAATTGAAAAACTGTTTTTT.

The chain recombines TRBV5-4 with TRBJ2-1; 9 bases align to TRBD2. Per the germline V gene, CDR1 is SGHNT and CDR2 is YYREEE (reference sequence). Losses at the gene ends were 5 bases for V and 0 bases for J; bases not matched to a gene: 3. CDR3 size: 15 residues. CDR3 protein: CASRRSGSSYNEQFF. The CDR3 nucleotides read TGTGCCAGCAGACGTAGCGGGAGCTCCTACAATGAGCAGTTCTTC.

The rearrangement links TRBV2 to TRBJ2-5, with D perhaps given as TRBD1 or TRBD2 (5 bases each). The V and J ends lost 7 bases and 2 bases respectively, with 11 bases between them. The germline V gene encodes CDR1 SNHLY and CDR2 FYNNEI. This CDR3 contains 13 residues. CDR3 sequence (DNA): TGTGCCAGCAACCAGCGGACACAAGAGACCCAGTACTTC. Translating gives CASNQRTQETQYF.

The chain combines TRBV28 with TRBJ1-2; D is unresolved. V was cut by 2 bases and J by 5 bases, with 6 bases left in between. CDR3 length equals 12 residues. CDR1 and CDR2 (germline): MDHEN, SYDVKM. The CDR3 sequence is CASSLGGYGYTF. The CDR3 region has the DNA TGTGCCAGCAGTTTAGGAGGATATGGCTACACCTTC.

The rearrangement links TRBV28 to TRBJ2-7, with 8 nucleotides matching TRBD2. Germline V gives CDR1 MDHEN, CDR2 SYDVKM. This CDR3 is 18 amino acids long. The J segment lost 4 bases and the V segment lost 4 bases, leaving 18 bases of the junction unmatched. CDR3 nucleotide sequence: TGTGCCAGCAGTTCTATTCCGGATCGGGAGGGGCGATTTTACGAGCAGTACTTC. It yields the protein CASSSIPDREGRFYEQYF.

V and J are TRBV7-9 and TRBJ2-5; the match to TRBD1 covers 10 bases. The CDR3 is made up of 15 amino acids. Germline assignment: CDR1 SEHNR and CDR2 FQNEAQ (reference sequence). Trimming at V came to 5 bases and at J to 5 bases, leaving 8 bases not matched to a gene. The CDR3: CASSPSGQGFETQYF. The CDR3 nucleotides read TGTGCCAGCAGCCCATCGGGACAGGGGTTCGAGACCCAGTACTTC.

In nucleotides, the CDR3 is TGTGCCAGTAGTATAGATTTAGGACAGCGTAGCAATCAGCCCCAGCATTTT. Translating gives CASSIDLGQRSNQPQHF. This chain links TRBV19 with TRBJ1-5, with TRBD1 as a possible D gene (6 bases). V was shortened by 0 bases and J by 0 bases, with 12 bases between the two germline ends. Germline V gene lookup returns CDR1 LNHDA and CDR2 SQIVND (reference sequence). CDR3 length equals 17 residues.

The chain couples TRBV20-1 to TRBJ2-2, with no clear D. V shed 6 bases and J shed 7 bases, with 9 bases lying between them. This CDR3 comprises 11 residues. The germline CDR1 and CDR2 sequences are DFQATT and SNEGSKA (reference sequence). As DNA, the CDR3 is TGCAGTGCCGGAGATGGCGGGGAGCTGTTTTTT. Translated: CSAGDGGELFF.

V usage is TRBV6-6 and J usage is TRBJ1-5, with D tentatively TRBD1 (6 bases). V was shortened by 7 bases and J by 6 bases, with 16 bases between the two germline ends. This CDR3 is built from 14 residues. CDR1 and CDR2 (germline): MNHNY, SVGAGI (reference sequence). The chain's CDR3 is CASTPQGRFQPQHF. CDR3 DNA sequence: TGTGCCAGCACTCCCCAGGGGAGGTTTCAGCCCCAGCATTTT.

The chain couples TRBV2 to TRBJ1-2; TRBD1 might be the D (5 bases). CDR3 length: 13 amino acids. Germline CDR1 is SNHLY and CDR2 is FYNNEI. Trimming pared 2 bases from V and 4 bases from J, leaving 8 bases between. The DNA for the CDR3 is TGTGCCAGCAGTGAACAGGGTCCCTATGGCTACACCTTC. It translates to CASSEQGPYGYTF.

J is TRBJ2-3 and V is TRBV6-4; D gene uncertain. The V end lost 7 bases, the J end lost 0 bases, and 11 bases lay between the germline ends. From germline, CDR1 is MRHNA and CDR2 SNTAGT. This CDR3 contains 14 residues. The CDR3 loop reads CASKTTASTDTQYF. The CDR3 nucleotides read TGTGCCAGCAAGACCACAGCTAGCACAGATACGCAGTATTTT.

V gene TRBV7-3 combines with J gene TRBJ2-5, with D unclear. This CDR3 region has 14 residues. In germline, CDR1 is SGHTA, CDR2 FQGTGA. Trimming took off 5 bases at V and 4 bases at J, with 14 bases between the two ends. The CDR3: CASSPYLRPETQYF. CDR3 DNA sequence: TGTGCCAGCAGCCCGTATTTACGCCCAGAGACCCAGTACTTC. The variable domain in full, with the rest retrieved from reference TRBV7-3 and TRBJ2-5, is GAGVSQTPSNKVTEKGKYVELRCDPISGHTALYWYRQSLGQGPEFLIYFQGTGAADDSGLPNDRFFAVRPEGSVSTLKIQRTERGDSAVYLCASSPYLRPETQYFGPGTRLLVL.

The chain is built from TRBV18 and TRBJ2-7, with 7 positions matching TRBD2. The J segment lost 0 bases and the V segment lost 0 bases, leaving 2 bases of the junction unmatched. The CDR3 totals 15 residues. The germline gives CDR1 KGHSH, CDR2 LQKENI. The CDR3 bases are TGTGCCAGCTCACCACCGCAGCGGGGCTCCTACGAGCAGTACTTC. Encoded protein: CASSPPQRGSYEQYF.

This chain connects TRBV5-4 to TRBJ2-3; perhaps TRBD1 as D (5 bases). This CDR3 has 14 amino acids. The V end lost 1 base, the J end lost 0 bases, and 6 bases lay between the germline ends. Germline values: CDR1 SGHNT, CDR2 YYREEE (reference sequence). The CDR3 coding sequence is TGTGCCAGCAGCTTGAGGGGTAGCACAGATACGCAGTATTTT. Its protein is CASSLRGSTDTQYF.

The rearrangement links TRBV5-1 to TRBJ2-7; 9 nucleotides agree with TRBD2. V was clipped by 4 bases and J by 1 base; unmatched bases: 6. The CDR3 has 15 residues. CDR1 is SGHRS and CDR2 is YFSETQ in the germline V gene. CDR3 DNA sequence: TGCGCCAGCAGCACCTCGACTAGCGGTTCCTACGAGCAGTACTTC. Protein: CASSTSTSGSYEQYF. Based on the CDR3 plus reference TRBV5-1 and TRBJ2-7, the full variable domain is KAGVTQTPRYLIKTRGQQVTLSCSPISGHRSVSWYQQTPGQGLQFLFEYFSETQRNKGNFPGRFSGRQFSNSRSEMNVSTLELGDSALYLCASSTSTSGSYEQYFGPGTRLTVT.

The chain links TRBV28 to TRBJ2-3; no definite D call. CDR3 length equals 12 residues. V dropped 5 bases and J dropped 2 bases, with 5 bases sitting between them. Per germline, CDR1 MDHEN and CDR2 SYDVKM. CDR3 region: CASSTITDTQYF. The CDR3 DNA is TGTGCCAGCAGTACCATCACAGATACGCAGTATTTT. The variable domain in full, completed from reference TRBV28 and TRBJ2-3, reads DVKVTQSSRYLVKRTGEKVFLECVQDMDHENMFWYRQDPGLGLRLIYFSYDVKMKEKGDIPEGYSVSREKKERFSLILESASTNQTSMYLCASSTITDTQYFGPGTRLTVL.

The chain couples TRBV5-1 to TRBJ2-2; TRBD2 matches at 9 bases. This CDR3 comprises 16 residues. V was clipped by 0 bases and J by 6 bases; unmatched bases: 6. Germline assignment: CDR1 SGHRS and CDR2 YFSETQ. In DNA form, the CDR3 reads TGCGCCAGCAGCTTGGTGGCTAGCGGGATGTCCGGGGAGCTGTTTTTT. It specifies CASSLVASGMSGELFF. The whole variable domain, remainder taken from reference TRBV5-1 and TRBJ2-2, is KAGVTQTPRYLIKTRGQQVTLSCSPISGHRSVSWYQQTPGQGLQFLFEYFSETQRNKGNFPGRFSGRQFSNSRSEMNVSTLELGDSALYLCASSLVASGMSGELFFGEGSRLTVL.

The chain is built from TRBV7-2 and TRBJ2-3, with TRBD2 identical over 11 bases. CDR3 length: 14 residues. Per the germline V gene, CDR1 is SGHTA and CDR2 is FQGNSA. With 6 bases clipped from V and 4 bases from J, the junction kept 3 bases outside the gene matches. CDR3 sequence (DNA): TGTGCCAGCAGTAGCGGGAGGGCCCCAGATACGCAGTATTTT. It is translated as CASSSGRAPDTQYF.

The genes are TRBV7-2 and TRBJ2-7; the D gene is possibly TRBD2 (7 bases). In germline, CDR1 is SGHTA, CDR2 FQGNSA. The CDR3 contains 12 residues. Trimming stripped 8 bases from V and 5 bases from J, with 13 bases between. In DNA, the CDR3 is TGTGCCAGCGCGGGGGCAGGGGACGAGCAGTACTTC. As protein: CASAGAGDEQYF.